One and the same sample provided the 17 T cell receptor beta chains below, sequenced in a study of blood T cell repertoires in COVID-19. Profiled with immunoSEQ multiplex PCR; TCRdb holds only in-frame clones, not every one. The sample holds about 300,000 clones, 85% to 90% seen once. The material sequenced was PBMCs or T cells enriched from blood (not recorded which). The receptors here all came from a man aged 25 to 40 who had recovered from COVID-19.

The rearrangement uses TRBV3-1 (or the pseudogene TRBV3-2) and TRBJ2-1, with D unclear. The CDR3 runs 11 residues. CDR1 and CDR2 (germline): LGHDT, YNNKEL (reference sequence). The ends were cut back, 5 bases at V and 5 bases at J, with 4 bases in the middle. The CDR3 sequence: CASSIDNEQFF. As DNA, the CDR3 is TGTGCCAGCAGCATAGACAATGAGCAGTTCTTC.

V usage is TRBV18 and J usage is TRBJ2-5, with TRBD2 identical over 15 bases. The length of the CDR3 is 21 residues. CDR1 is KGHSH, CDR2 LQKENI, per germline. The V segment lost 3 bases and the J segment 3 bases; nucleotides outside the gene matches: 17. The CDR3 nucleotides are TGTGCCAGCTCACCCGTACCGGGACTAGCGGGAGGTATACTTCGTGAAGAGACCCAGTACTTC. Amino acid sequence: CASSPVPGLAGGILREETQYF.

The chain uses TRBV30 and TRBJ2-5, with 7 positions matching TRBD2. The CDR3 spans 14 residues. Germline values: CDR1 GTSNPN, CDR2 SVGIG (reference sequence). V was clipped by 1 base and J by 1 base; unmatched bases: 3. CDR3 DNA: TGTGCCTGGAGTGACGGACTAGTCCAAGAGACCCAGTACTTC. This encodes CAWSDGLVQETQYF.

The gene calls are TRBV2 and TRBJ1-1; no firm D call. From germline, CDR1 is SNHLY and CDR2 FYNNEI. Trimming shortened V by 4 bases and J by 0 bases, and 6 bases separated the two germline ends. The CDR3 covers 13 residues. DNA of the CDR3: TGTGCCAGCAGTGGGGCCGTGAACACTGAAGCTTTCTTT. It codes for CASSGAVNTEAFF.

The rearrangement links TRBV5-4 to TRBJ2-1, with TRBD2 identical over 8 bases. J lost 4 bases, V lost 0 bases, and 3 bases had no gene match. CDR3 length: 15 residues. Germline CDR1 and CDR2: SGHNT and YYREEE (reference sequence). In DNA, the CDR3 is TGTGCCAGCAGCTTGGATAGCGGGGCGTACAATGAGCAGTTCTTC. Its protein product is CASSLDSGAYNEQFF.

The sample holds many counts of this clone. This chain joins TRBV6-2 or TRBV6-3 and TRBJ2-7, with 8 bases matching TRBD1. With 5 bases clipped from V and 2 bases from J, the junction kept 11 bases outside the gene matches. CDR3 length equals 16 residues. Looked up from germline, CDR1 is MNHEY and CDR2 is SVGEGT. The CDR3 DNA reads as TGTGCCAGCAGTCGCCCCACAGGGGGGTTGACCTACGAGCAGTACTTC. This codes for CASSRPTGGLTYEQYF.

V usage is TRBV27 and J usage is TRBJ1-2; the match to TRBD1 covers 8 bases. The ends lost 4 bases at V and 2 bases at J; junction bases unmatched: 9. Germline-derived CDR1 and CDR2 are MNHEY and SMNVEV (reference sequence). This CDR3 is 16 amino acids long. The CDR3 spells CASSSGRQGKNYGYTF. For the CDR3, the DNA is TGTGCCAGCAGTTCTGGGAGACAGGGGAAGAACTATGGCTACACCTTC.

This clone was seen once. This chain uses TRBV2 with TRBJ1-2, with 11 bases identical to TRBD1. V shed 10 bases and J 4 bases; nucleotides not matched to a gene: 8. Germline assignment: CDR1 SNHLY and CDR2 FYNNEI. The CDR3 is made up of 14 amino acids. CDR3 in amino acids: CATTGTGGSYGYTF. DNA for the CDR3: TGTGCCACTACCGGGACAGGGGGGTCCTATGGCTACACCTTC.

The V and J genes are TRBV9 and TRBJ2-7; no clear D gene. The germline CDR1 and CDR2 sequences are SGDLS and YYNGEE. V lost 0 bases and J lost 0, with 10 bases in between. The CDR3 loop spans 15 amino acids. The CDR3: CASSVVPGPSYEQYF. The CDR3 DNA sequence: TGTGCCAGCAGCGTAGTTCCTGGCCCCTCCTACGAGCAGTACTTC.

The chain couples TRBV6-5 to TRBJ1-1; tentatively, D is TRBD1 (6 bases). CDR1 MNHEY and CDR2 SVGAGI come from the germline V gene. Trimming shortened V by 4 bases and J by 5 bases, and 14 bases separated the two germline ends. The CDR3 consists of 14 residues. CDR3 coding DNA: TGTGCCAGCAGTTTACAAGGGGGAGGGACTGAAGCTTTCTTT. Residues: CASSLQGGGTEAFF.

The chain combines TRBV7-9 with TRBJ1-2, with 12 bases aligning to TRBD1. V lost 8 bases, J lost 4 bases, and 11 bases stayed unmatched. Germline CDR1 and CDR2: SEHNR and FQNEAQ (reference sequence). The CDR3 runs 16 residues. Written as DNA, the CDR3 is TGTGCCAGCCACCACGGGACAGGGGGCGGCAGCTATGGCTACACCTTC. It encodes CASHHGTGGGSYGYTF.

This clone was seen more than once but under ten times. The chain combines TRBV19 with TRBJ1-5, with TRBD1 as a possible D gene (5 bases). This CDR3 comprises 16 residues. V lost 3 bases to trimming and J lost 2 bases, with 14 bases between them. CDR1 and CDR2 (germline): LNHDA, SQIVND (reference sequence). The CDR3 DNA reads TGTGCCAGTAGTATGCGGGGGGTGAAGGGCAATCAGCCCCAGCATTTT. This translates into CASSMRGVKGNQPQHF.

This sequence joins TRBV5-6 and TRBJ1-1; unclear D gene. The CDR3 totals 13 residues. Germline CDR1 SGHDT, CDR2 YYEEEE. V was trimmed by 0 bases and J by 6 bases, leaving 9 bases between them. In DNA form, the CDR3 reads TGTGCCAGCAGCTTGGTTGGCTCCCCTGAAGCTTTCTTT. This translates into CASSLVGSPEAFF.

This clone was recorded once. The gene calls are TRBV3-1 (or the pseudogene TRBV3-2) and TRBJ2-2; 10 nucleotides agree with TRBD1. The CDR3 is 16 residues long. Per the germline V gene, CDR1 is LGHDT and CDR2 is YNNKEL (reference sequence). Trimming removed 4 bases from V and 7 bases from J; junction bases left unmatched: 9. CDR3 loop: CASSPGTGAAYGELFF. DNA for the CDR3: TGTGCCAGCAGCCCCGGGACAGGGGCCGCGTACGGGGAGCTGTTTTTT.

The CDR3 region is CASRPARNTEAFF. The CDR3 DNA follows: TGTGCCAGTAGACCCGCCAGGAACACTGAAGCTTTCTTT. The chain combines TRBV19 with TRBJ1-1, with D hard to call. V dropped 6 bases and J dropped 1 base, with 9 bases sitting between them. Per the germline V gene, CDR1 is LNHDA and CDR2 is SQIVND (reference sequence). The CDR3 is 13 amino acids.

The CDR3 DNA reads as TGCGCCAGCAGCTTGGGTGACAGAGAAAAACTGTTTTTT. The encoded protein is CASSLGDREKLFF. This chain connects TRBV5-1 to TRBJ1-4; tentatively, D is TRBD1 (5 bases). Germline lookup yields CDR1 SGHRS and CDR2 YFSETQ. The CDR3 has 13 residues. Trimming pared 0 bases from V and 8 bases from J, leaving 8 bases between.

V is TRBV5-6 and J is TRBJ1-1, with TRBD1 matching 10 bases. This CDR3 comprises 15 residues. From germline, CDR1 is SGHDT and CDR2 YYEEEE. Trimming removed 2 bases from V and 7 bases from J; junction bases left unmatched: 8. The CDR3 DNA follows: TGTGCCAGCAGCTTCGGGACAGGGGTTTTTATTGAAGCTTTCTTT. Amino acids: CASSFGTGVFIEAFF. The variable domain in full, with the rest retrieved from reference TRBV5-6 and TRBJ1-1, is DAGVTQSPTHLIKTRGQQVTLRCSPKSGHDTVSWYQQALGQGPQFIFQYYEEEERQRGNFPDRFSGHQFPNYSSELNVNALLLGDSALYLCASSFGTGVFIEAFFGQGTRLTVV.